This TCR beta chain was documented in a study of CD4 T cells in relation to SARS-CoV-2 and coronaviruses. This clone was seen more than once but under ten times. Its antigen is not known. Method: immunoSEQ multiplex PCR; TCRdb's copy keeps in-frame clones and lacks some. Of under 35,000 clones in the sample, 75% to 80% were seen once. CD4+ T cells from unexposed donors were obtained before the COVID-19 pandemic (2011-2018). After roughly 9 days of culture, CD4+ T cells were isolated. The CDR3 has 14 residues. Germline CDR1 SNHLY, CDR2 FYNNEI. Trimming left V 4 bases short and J 4 bases short, with 11 bases between. Study outcomes and limitations: About 65% of donors had memory CD4+ clonotypes crossrecognizing SARS-CoV-2 and common cold coronavirus spike.

The sequence was collected from a human donor in good health. The gene calls are TRBV2 and TRBJ1-5, with D unclear. The sequencing input was CD4+ T cells from PBMCs, cultured in vitro. CDR3 nucleotides: TGTGCCAGCAGTGGACCAGCCAGGAATCAGCCCCAGCATTTT. It translates to CASSGPARNQPQHF.